Below are 14 T cell receptor beta chains sequenced from a single sample in a study of T and B cells in COVID-19 patients. Blood genomic DNA input for TRB amplification was roughly 250-550 ng. TRB rearrangements were amplified by multiplex PCR with BIOMED2 TRB-A/B primers. TCRdb re-called the multiplex PCR reads through MiXCR, storing one row per CDR3 protein. The sample has 7,000 or so distinct CDR3 sequences; less than 35% are singletons. The sequenced sample was blood. The receptors come from a human donor who had recovered from COVID-19.

The chain has TRBV18 and TRBJ2-5; D gene ambiguous. The ends were cut back, 0 bases at V and 6 bases at J, with 5 bases in the middle. The CDR3 runs to 12 residues. Germline V gives CDR1 KGHSH, CDR2 LQKENI. CDR3 loop: CASSPPGKTQYF. Here the CDR3 DNA reads TGTGCCAGCTCACCACCGGGAAAGACCCAGTACTTC. Full variable domain (rest looked up from reference TRBV18 and TRBJ2-5): NAGVMQNPRHLVRRRGQEARLRCSPMKGHSHVYWYRQLPEEGLKFMVYLQKENIIDESGMPKERFSAEFPKEGPSILRIQQVVRGDSAAYFCASSPPGKTQYFGPGTRLLVL.

This clonotype was counted a few times. The V call is TRBV6-1, the J call TRBJ2-7; TRBD2 matches at 7 bases. The ends lost 7 bases at V and 4 bases at J; junction bases unmatched: 10. Germline assignment: CDR1 MNHNS and CDR2 SASEGT. The CDR3 length is 14 residues. CDR3 region: CASTRAGGKYEQYF. CDR3 sequence (DNA): TGTGCCAGCACTCGAGCCGGGGGGAAGTACGAGCAGTACTTC.

In this sample, this clonotype is medium-sized. The V and J genes are TRBV27 and TRBJ2-3, with D perhaps matching TRBD1 (5 bases). The germline V and J ends were trimmed by 9 bases and 5 bases, with 18 bases remaining between them. Germline values: CDR1 MNHEY, CDR2 SMNVEV (reference sequence). This CDR3 region has 14 residues. The CDR3 reads CARTPGMVVDTQYF. The DNA of the CDR3 is TGTGCCAGAACACCAGGGATGGTGGTAGATACGCAGTATTTT.

This clonotype came up a few times. The chain uses TRBV19 and TRBJ2-4; 9 bases line up with TRBD1. The trim removed 2 bases at V and 8 bases at J, leaving 13 bases unmatched. The CDR3 length is 17 residues. Per germline, CDR1 LNHDA and CDR2 SQIVND (reference sequence). The CDR3 DNA follows: TGTGCCAGTAGTATATTTGGAGGGACAGGGTATCTCGACATTCAGTACTTC. This encodes CASSIFGGTGYLDIQYF.

This chain uses TRBV19 with TRBJ1-1; 8 bases are shared with TRBD1. The germline gives CDR1 LNHDA, CDR2 SQIVND (reference sequence). Losses at the gene ends were 6 bases for V and 0 bases for J; bases not matched to a gene: 9. The CDR3 has 16 amino acids. CDR3 nucleotide sequence: TGTGCCAGTAGAACCGGGACAGGAGGCCTGAACACTGAAGCTTTCTTT. This gives the protein CASRTGTGGLNTEAFF.

This clonotype turned up a few times. V is TRBV6-1 and J is TRBJ2-2, with D maybe TRBD1 (7 bases). Germline loops: CDR1 MNHNS, CDR2 SASEGT. Trimming removed 10 bases at V and 3 bases at J, with 15 bases between. The CDR3 covers 14 residues. CDR3 bases: TGTGCCACCCAGGCCAGGGGGGACACCGGGGAGCTGTTTTTT. Amino acid sequence: CATQARGDTGELFF.

This clonotype has only a few counts. The CDR3, as DNA: TGTGCCAGCAGCTCAGGGCGAATCTCCTACGAGCAGTACTTC. Translation: CASSSGRISYEQYF. The chain recombines TRBV7-6 with TRBJ2-7, with D possibly being TRBD1 (5 bases). V was pared by 4 bases and J by 0 bases, with 10 bases between. Germline CDR1 reads SGHVS; CDR2 reads FNYEAQ. This CDR3 is 14 amino acids long. The full variable domain, in which reference TRBV7-6 and TRBJ2-7 provide the parts outside the CDR3, is GAGVSQSPRYKVTKRGQDVALRCDPISGHVSLYWYRQALGQGPEFLTYFNYEAQQDKSGLPNDRFSAERPEGSISTLTIQRTEQRDSAMYRCASSSGRISYEQYFGPGTRLTVT.

The rearrangement joins TRBV10-3 to TRBJ1-4; TRBD1 might be the D (5 bases). Per germline, CDR1 ENHRY and CDR2 SYGVKD. The CDR3 runs 16 residues. Trimming cost V 6 bases and J 1 base, with 15 bases left between them. CDR3 bases: TGTGCCATCAGGACGGGCTCGGGGGAAACTAATGAAAAACTGTTTTTT. This gives the protein CAIRTGSGETNEKLFF.

In this sample, this clonotype turned up a few times. The V call is TRBV5-1, the J call TRBJ2-2; 8 nucleotides line up with TRBD1. Germline loops: CDR1 SGHRS, CDR2 YFSETQ. Trimming cost V 7 bases and J 1 base; bases outside gene matches: 3. The CDR3 is 14 residues long. In DNA, the CDR3 is TGCGCCAGCGTCGGGACAGGGAACACCGGGGAGCTGTTTTTT. It codes for CASVGTGNTGELFF. Full variable domain (rest looked up from reference TRBV5-1 and TRBJ2-2): KAGVTQTPRYLIKTRGQQVTLSCSPISGHRSVSWYQQTPGQGLQFLFEYFSETQRNKGNFPGRFSGRQFSNSRSEMNVSTLELGDSALYLCASVGTGNTGELFFGEGSRLTVL.

The V call is TRBV12-3 or TRBV12-4, the J call TRBJ1-2; a weak D match, TRBD1 (5 bases). This CDR3 has 12 amino acids. V was clipped by 3 bases and J by 8 bases, with 10 bases between them. The CDR3 region has the DNA TGTGCCAGCAGTTTTCCGGGGGGGGGCTACACCTTC. Its translation is CASSFPGGGYTF.

The chain combines TRBV6-6 with TRBJ1-2, with D unclear. Germline V lookup: CDR1 MNHNY, CDR2 SVGAGI (reference sequence). V was pared by 6 bases and J by 6 bases, with 14 bases between. There are 13 residues in the CDR3. In DNA, the CDR3 is TGTGCCAGCAGCCGGACCCTTCAGAATGGCTACACCTTC. It encodes CASSRTLQNGYTF.

This clonotype was found a few times. The rearrangement uses TRBV19 and TRBJ1-2; D call uncertain. Germline V gives CDR1 LNHDA, CDR2 SQIVND (reference sequence). The CDR3 is 11 amino acids. Trimming took off 7 bases at V and 1 base at J, with 4 bases between the two ends. The CDR3 is CASTFNYGYTF. Written as DNA, the CDR3 is TGTGCCAGTACTTTTAACTATGGCTACACCTTC.

There are a few counts of this clonotype. Written as DNA, the CDR3 is TGTGCCAGCAGCCATCATTCCGGGACGGAGGAAATGACCCAGTACTTC. Its translation is CASSHHSGTEEMTQYF. The chain joins TRBV5-5 to TRBJ2-5, with D possibly called TRBD1 or TRBD2 (5 bases each). Trimming took 4 bases from V and 7 from J, leaving 23 bases between them. Germline assignment: CDR1 SGHKS and CDR2 YYEKEE (reference sequence). The CDR3 spans 16 residues.

This clonotype is termed medium-sized (0.01 to 0.1%). The genes are TRBV13 and TRBJ2-1; D ambiguous. CDR1 and CDR2 from the germline V gene are PRHDT and FYEKMQ (reference sequence). Trimming stripped 5 bases from V and 9 bases from J, with 23 bases between. CDR3 length equals 16 residues. The CDR3: CASSLPNPTSLGEQFF. Here the CDR3 DNA reads TGTGCCAGCAGCCTACCGAATCCCACCTCTTTGGGTGAGCAGTTCTTC. The complete variable domain, with remaining parts taken from reference TRBV13 and TRBJ2-1, reads AAGVIQSPRHLIKEKRETATLKCYPIPRHDTVYWYQQGPGQDPQFLISFYEKMQSDKGSIPDRFSAQQFSDYHSELNMSSLELGDSALYFCASSLPNPTSLGEQFFGPGTRLTVL.